The source of this T cell receptor (beta chain) is a study of blood T cell repertoires in COVID-19. Looking at the study overall: Samples came from the United States, Italy and Spain, spanning acute and convalescent COVID-19. Nucleic acid was either cDNA or gDNA, and it came from T cells, B-cell-depleted T cells, or PBMCs.

Per the authors' pipeline: Using reference gene primer amplification, nucleated cell counts were estimated. Assay used: immunoSEQ multiplex PCR; TCRdb lists only in-frame clones, some missing. Clonal size and the V and J genes are those of that table, whereas D and trimming came from the DNA. The data show approximately 200,000 clones, around 83% seen once. The CDR3 length is 15 residues. CDR1 and CDR2 (germline): LNHDA, SQIVND (reference sequence). V was pared by 3 bases and J by 4 bases, with 12 bases between. This receptor was taken from a woman between 45 and 60 years old with acute or convalescent COVID-19. J is TRBJ1-4 and V is TRBV19, with D maybe TRBD1 (5 bases). Specimen: peripheral blood. CDR3 nucleotides: TGTGCCAGTAGTATGGGGCCAGGCCTTAATGAAAAACTGTTTTTT. As protein: CASSMGPGLNEKLFF.